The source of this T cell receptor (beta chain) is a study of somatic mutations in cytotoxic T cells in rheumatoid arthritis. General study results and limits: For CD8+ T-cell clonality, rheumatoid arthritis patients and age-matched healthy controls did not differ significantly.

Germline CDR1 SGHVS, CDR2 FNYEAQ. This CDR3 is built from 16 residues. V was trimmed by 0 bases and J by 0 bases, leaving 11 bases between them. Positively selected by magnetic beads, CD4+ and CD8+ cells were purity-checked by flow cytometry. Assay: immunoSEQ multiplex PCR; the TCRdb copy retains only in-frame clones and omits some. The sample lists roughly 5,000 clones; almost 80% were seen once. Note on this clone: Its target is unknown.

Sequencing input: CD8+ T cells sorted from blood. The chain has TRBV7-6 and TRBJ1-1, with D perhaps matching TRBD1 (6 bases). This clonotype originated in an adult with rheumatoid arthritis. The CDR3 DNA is TGTGCCAGCAGCTTAGCGGGAGGGGACATGAACACTGAAGCTTTCTTT. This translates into CASSLAGGDMNTEAFF.